These 27 T cell receptor beta chains were all obtained from the same sample, sequenced in a study of vaccination and CD4 T cells after COVID-19. Indicated treatment: roughly 10-day PBMC culture with coronavirus spike peptide pools or control peptides (ViraFEST assay). CD4+ T-cell collection from the unexposed donor predated the COVID-19 pandemic (2011-2018). Once obtained from cultured CD4+ T cells, the DNA was sequenced using the Oncomine TCR Beta short-read assay. The genomic DNA was obtained from cultured CD4+ T cells by extraction with the QIAamp micro DNA kit. TCRdb reanalysed the PCR reads using MiXCR and keeps one entry per CDR3 protein. The table includes 8,000 to 10,000 distinct CDR3 sequences, 30% to 45% detected once. No antigens are known for them. Material: CD4+ T cells from blood, cultured in vitro. The receptor set was obtained from a human donor in good health.

This clonotype was detected a few times. The chain is built from TRBV6-2 or TRBV6-3 and TRBJ1-5; D unresolved. The V gene lost 6 bases and the J gene lost 0 bases, with 9 bases spanning the gap. Germline CDR1 is MNHEY and CDR2 is SVGEGT. The CDR3 runs to 14 residues. CDR3 bases: TGTGCCAGCAGAGGCGGCTATAGCAATCAGCCCCAGCATTTT. As protein: CASRGGYSNQPQHF.

V usage is TRBV7-8 and J usage is TRBJ2-6, with a weak D call TRBD1 (5 bases). Trimming removed 5 bases from V and 1 base from J, with 21 bases in between. CDR3 length: 19 residues. Germline-derived CDR1 and CDR2 are SGHVS and FQNEAQ. CDR3 amino acids: CASSLRASGRGSGANVLTF. CDR3 sequence (DNA): TGTGCCAGCAGCCTAAGGGCGTCAGGGCGTGGTTCTGGGGCCAACGTCCTGACTTTC. Complete variable domain (other parts from reference TRBV7-8 and TRBJ2-6): GAGVSQSPRYKVAKRGQDVALRCDPISGHVSLFWYQQALGQGPEFLTYFQNEAQLDKSGLPSDRFFAERPEGSVSTLKIQRTQQEDSAVYLCASSLRASGRGSGANVLTFGAGSRLTVL.

This chain joins TRBV2 and TRBJ2-3, with 9 bases fitting TRBD2. From germline, CDR1 is SNHLY and CDR2 FYNNEI. This CDR3 has 16 amino acids. V was pared by 1 base and J by 6 bases, with 8 bases of the junction left unmatched. The CDR3 coding sequence is TGTGCCAGCAGTGAAGATAGCGGGGGTGCGGGGGATACGCAGTATTTT. The encoded protein is CASSEDSGGAGDTQYF.

The rearrangement uses TRBV11-2 and TRBJ1-2; D remains unclear. The germline CDR1 and CDR2 sequences are SGHAT and FQNNGV. V was shortened by 3 bases and J by 8 bases, with 13 bases between the two germline ends. This CDR3 spans 13 amino acids. CDR3 loop: CASSFGESAGYTF. In DNA form, the CDR3 reads TGTGCCAGCAGCTTTGGGGAGTCGGCAGGCTACACCTTC.

This sequence joins TRBV27 and TRBJ2-3; 10 bases line up with TRBD2. V was pared by 2 bases and J by 1 base, with 3 bases of the junction left unmatched. The germline gives CDR1 MNHEY, CDR2 SMNVEV (reference sequence). The CDR3 totals 16 residues. Written as DNA, the CDR3 is TGTGCCAGCAGTTTAACTAGCGGGATCGGCACAGATACGCAGTATTTT. It translates to CASSLTSGIGTDTQYF.

This clonotype has just a few counts. The CDR3 here is CASSYYGNIQYF. CDR3 DNA sequence: TGTGCCAGCAGTTACTATGGAAACATTCAGTACTTC. V is TRBV6-2 or TRBV6-3 and J is TRBJ2-4; D unclear. Trimming left V 1 base short and J 6 bases short, with 4 bases between. This CDR3 has 12 amino acids. Germline V CDR1 and CDR2: MNHEY, SVGEGT.

This chain uses TRBV7-8 with TRBJ2-7; 7 bases are a match to TRBD1. Looked up from germline, CDR1 is SGHVS and CDR2 is FQNEAQ. V was clipped by 1 base and J by 3 bases; unmatched bases: 15. This CDR3 spans 18 amino acids. CDR3 DNA sequence: TGTGCCAGCAGCTTAGGACGCCCCGGGACAGCCTCTTTCTACGAGCAGTACTTC. Translation gives CASSLGRPGTASFYEQYF.

The chain combines TRBV6-2 or TRBV6-3 with TRBJ1-1; TRBD1 matches at 7 bases. The germline V gene encodes CDR1 MNHEY and CDR2 SVGEGT. Trimming cost V 6 bases and J 4 bases; bases outside gene matches: 11. This CDR3 spans 15 amino acids. The CDR3 DNA sequence: TGTGCCAGCAGCGACGAACAGGGGTATGTCACTGAAGCTTTCTTT. This encodes CASSDEQGYVTEAFF.

This clonotype was counted a few times. The genes are TRBV7-2 and TRBJ2-3; TRBD1 matches at 7 bases. The germline V gene has CDR1 SGHTA and CDR2 FQGNSA. V shed 11 bases and J 2 bases; nucleotides not matched to a gene: 10. The CDR3 loop spans 14 amino acids. The CDR3 DNA reads as TGTGCCGGAAGAACAGGGGTTTCCACAGATACGCAGTATTTT. Its protein is CAGRTGVSTDTQYF.

By share, this clonotype ranks as medium-sized (0.01 to 0.1%). The CDR3 spells CATGPLGEGNTEAFF. DNA of the CDR3: TGTGCCACTGGTCCCTTGGGGGAGGGGAACACTGAAGCTTTCTTT. This chain joins TRBV6-1 and TRBJ1-1, with a tentative D call TRBD1 (5 bases). The CDR3 is made up of 15 amino acids. V lost 10 bases to trimming and J lost 1 base, with 19 bases between them. CDR1 is MNHNS, CDR2 SASEGT, per germline.

The gene calls are TRBV11-2 and TRBJ2-1; D might be TRBD2 (6 bases). This CDR3 contains 15 residues. V gave up 5 bases and J gave up 2 bases, with 13 bases separating them. In germline, CDR1 is SGHAT, CDR2 FQNNGV. As DNA, the CDR3 is TGTGCCAGCAGCCCGGTGGGGAGGACCTACAATGAGCAGTTCTTC. This gives the protein CASSPVGRTYNEQFF. Supplemented by reference TRBV11-2 and TRBJ2-1, the full variable domain reads EAGVAQSPRYKIIEKRQSVAFWCNPISGHATLYWYQQILGQGPKLLIQFQNNGVVDDSQLPKDRFSAERLKGVDSTLKIQPAKLEDSAVYLCASSPVGRTYNEQFFGPGTRLTVL.

The chain recombines TRBV20-1 with TRBJ2-5, with a tentative D call TRBD1 (5 bases). Looked up from germline, CDR1 is DFQATT and CDR2 is SNEGSKA (reference sequence). Trimming cost V 0 bases and J 5 bases, with 10 bases left between them. The CDR3 totals 13 residues. Written as DNA, the CDR3 is TGCAGTGCTAGAGATCCAGGGCCGGAGACCCAGTACTTC. It specifies CSARDPGPETQYF.

This clonotype was seen a handful of times. This chain connects TRBV20-1 to TRBJ1-1; possibly TRBD1 for D (5 bases). In germline, CDR1 is DFQATT, CDR2 SNEGSKA (reference sequence). Trimming took off 5 bases at V and 5 bases at J, with 15 bases between the two ends. The CDR3 covers 13 residues. Here the CDR3 reads CSAAGGGRTEAFF. The CDR3 nucleotides are TGCAGTGCTGCTGGGGGAGGAAGAACTGAAGCTTTCTTT.

This clonotype rates as medium-sized. The V and J genes are TRBV24-1 and TRBJ1-5, with 7 nucleotides matching TRBD1. Per the germline V gene, CDR1 is KGHDR and CDR2 is SFDVKD. The CDR3 consists of 14 residues. V shed 12 bases and J 2 bases; nucleotides not matched to a gene: 9. CDR3 amino acids: CASQGDGGNQPQHF. The CDR3 coding sequence is TGTGCCTCCCAGGGGGACGGGGGCAATCAGCCCCAGCATTTT.

The chain links TRBV12-3 or TRBV12-4 to TRBJ2-7, with D maybe TRBD2 (7 bases). The CDR3 has 14 amino acids. Deletions cut 0 bases from V and 4 bases from J, with 10 bases between. CDR3 DNA sequence: TGTGCCAGCAGTTTAGCGGAGGGGGGGTACGAGCAGTACTTC. Its protein product is CASSLAEGGYEQYF.

Details on this clonotype: At one of its ends the junction is not consistent with the germline gene, which may arise from a read error. The V call is TRBV6-1, the J call TRBJ2-1; TRBD2 matches at 10 bases. This CDR3 has 13 amino acids. From germline, CDR1 is MNHNS and CDR2 SASEGT. In DNA form, the CDR3 reads TGTGCCAGCAGTCCGGGACTAGCGACCCTCGGGATCTTC. Translation gives CASSPGLATLGIF.

The rearrangement uses TRBV20-1 and TRBJ2-7, with 9 bases matching TRBD1. The CDR3 has 14 residues. Germline values: CDR1 DFQATT, CDR2 SNEGSKA (reference sequence). With V trimmed by 4 bases and J by 2 bases, 6 bases remained unmatched. The CDR3 spells CSATPGQGTYEQYF. CDR3 sequence (DNA): TGCAGTGCTACGCCGGGACAGGGAACCTACGAGCAGTACTTC.

By proportion, this clonotype is medium-sized. The chain recombines TRBV6-1 with TRBJ2-7; D may be TRBD2 (5 bases). Per the germline V gene, CDR1 is MNHNS and CDR2 is SASEGT. This CDR3 has 13 residues. The ends were cut back, 6 bases at V and 7 bases at J, with 16 bases in the middle. CDR3 in DNA: TGTGCCAGCAGACCCCCCCTAGGAGGTGAGCAGTACTTC. Translated: CASRPPLGGEQYF.

On this clonotype: The conserved phenylalanine or tryptophan normally closing the CDR3 is absent here, so this likely arose from a read error. The rearrangement joins TRBV19 to TRBJ2-1, with D perhaps matching TRBD2 (6 bases). This CDR3 region has 13 residues. Germline V CDR1 and CDR2: LNHDA, SQIVND (reference sequence). The V end was cut by 3 bases, the J end by 5 bases, with 8 bases between. The CDR3: CASSMGGNNEQFL. CDR3 sequence (DNA): TGTGCCAGTAGTATGGGCGGGAACAATGAGCAGTTCTTA.

The V call is TRBV18, the J call TRBJ2-6; 7 nucleotides agree with TRBD1. Germline lookup yields CDR1 KGHSH and CDR2 LQKENI. V lost 6 bases to trimming and J lost 2 bases; unmatched junction nucleotides: 4. The CDR3 loop spans 15 amino acids. DNA for the CDR3: TGTGCCAGCTCCGCGACAGGGACTGGGGCCAACGTCCTGACTTTC. It is translated as CASSATGTGANVLTF.

The chain carries TRBV10-3 and TRBJ2-1; D may be TRBD2 (5 bases). The V gene's germline CDR1 is ENHRY and CDR2 SYGVKD. Trimming shortened V by 4 bases and J by 7 bases, and 17 bases separated the two germline ends. The CDR3 loop spans 15 amino acids. CDR3 amino acids: CAISGVTWELNEQFF. The CDR3 nucleotides read TGTGCCATCAGTGGAGTGACATGGGAGCTGAATGAGCAGTTCTTC.

A few counts support this clonotype. The rearrangement links TRBV20-1 to TRBJ2-5; weak D call: TRBD2 (7 bases). The CDR3 is 12 residues long. Germline loops: CDR1 DFQATT, CDR2 SNEGSKA (reference sequence). Trimming left V 6 bases short and J 6 bases short, with 14 bases between. In DNA, the CDR3 is TGCAGTGCGGTGGGAGGGGGAAAGACCCAGTACTTC. Its translation is CSAVGGGKTQYF.

The V call is TRBV7-9, the J call TRBJ2-7; D gene unclear. Germline-derived CDR1 and CDR2 are SEHNR and FQNEAQ (reference sequence). V lost 5 bases and J lost 4, with 12 bases in between. This CDR3 contains 13 residues. The chain's CDR3 is CASSQVKAYEQYF. DNA of the CDR3: TGTGCCAGCAGCCAAGTGAAAGCGTACGAGCAGTACTTC.

V gene TRBV7-3 combines with J gene TRBJ2-3; TRBD2 matches at 8 bases. The CDR3 is made up of 15 amino acids. Germline V CDR1 and CDR2: SGHTA, FQGTGA. V lost 0 bases and J lost 5; bases outside the gene matches: 4. The DNA for the CDR3 is TGTGCCAGCAGCTTAACGGCGGGAGGTTTAGATACGCAGTATTTT. It translates to CASSLTAGGLDTQYF. Full variable domain (missing parts from reference TRBV7-3 and TRBJ2-3): GAGVSQTPSNKVTEKGKYVELRCDPISGHTALYWYRQSLGQGPEFLIYFQGTGAADDSGLPNDRFFAVRPEGSVSTLKIQRTERGDSAVYLCASSLTAGGLDTQYFGPGTRLTVL.

This clonotype was counted between two and nine times. The rearrangement links TRBV19 to TRBJ1-3, with TRBD1 as a possible D gene (5 bases). The length of the CDR3 is 13 residues. Deletions cut 6 bases from V and 5 bases from J, with 11 bases between. Germline CDR1 is LNHDA and CDR2 is SQIVND (reference sequence). CDR3: CASSMGTRNTIYF. The CDR3 nucleotides are TGTGCCAGTAGCATGGGGACCCGAAACACCATATATTTT. The whole variable domain, remainder taken from reference TRBV19 and TRBJ1-3, is DGGITQSPKYLFRKEGQNVTLSCEQNLNHDAMYWYRQDPGQGLRLIYYSQIVNDFQKGDIAEGYSVSREKKESFPLTVTSAQKNPTAFYLCASSMGTRNTIYFGEGSWLTVV.

This clonotype was detected only once. This chain uses TRBV20-1 with TRBJ2-3; TRBD1 matches at 7 bases. J gave up 2 bases and V 1 base, and 9 bases lay outside the gene matches. Germline V lookup: CDR1 DFQATT, CDR2 SNEGSKA (reference sequence). The length of the CDR3 is 16 residues. CDR3 in amino acids: CSARGTRDRVTDTQYF. The CDR3 region has the DNA TGCAGTGCTAGAGGGACCCGGGACAGAGTCACAGATACGCAGTATTTT.

The chain combines TRBV5-1 with TRBJ2-7, with 10 bases identical to TRBD1. With 4 bases clipped from V and 0 bases from J, the junction kept 10 bases outside the gene matches. The length of the CDR3 is 17 residues. Germline loops: CDR1 SGHRS, CDR2 YFSETQ. CDR3 residues: CASSPALDRGSSYEQYF. The CDR3 bases are TGCGCCAGCAGCCCGGCGTTGGACAGGGGGAGCTCCTACGAGCAGTACTTC.